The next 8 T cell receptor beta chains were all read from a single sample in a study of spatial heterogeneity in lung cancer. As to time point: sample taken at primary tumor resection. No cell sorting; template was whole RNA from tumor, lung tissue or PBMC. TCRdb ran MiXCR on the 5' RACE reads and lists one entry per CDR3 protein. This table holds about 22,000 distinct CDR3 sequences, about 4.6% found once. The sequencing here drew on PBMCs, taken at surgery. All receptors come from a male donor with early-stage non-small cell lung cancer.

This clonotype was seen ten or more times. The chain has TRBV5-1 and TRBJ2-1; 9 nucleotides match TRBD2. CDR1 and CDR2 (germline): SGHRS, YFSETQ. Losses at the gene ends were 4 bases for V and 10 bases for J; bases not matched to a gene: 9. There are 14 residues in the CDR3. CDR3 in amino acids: CASSPLREGDEQFF. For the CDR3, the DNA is TGCGCCAGCAGCCCCCTGCGGGAGGGAGACGAGCAGTTCTTC.

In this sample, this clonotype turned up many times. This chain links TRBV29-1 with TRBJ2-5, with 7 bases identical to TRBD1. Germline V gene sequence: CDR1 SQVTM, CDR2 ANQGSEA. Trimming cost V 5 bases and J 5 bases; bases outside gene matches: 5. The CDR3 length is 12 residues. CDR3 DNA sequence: TGCAGCGTTACGACAGGGAAGGAGACCCAGTACTTC. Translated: CSVTTGKETQYF. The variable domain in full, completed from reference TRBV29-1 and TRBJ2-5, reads SAVISQKPSRDICQRGTSLTIQCQVDSQVTMMFWYRQQPGQSLTLIATANQGSEATYESGFVIDKFPISRPNLTFSTLTVSNMSPEDSSIYLCSVTTGKETQYFGPGTRLLVL.

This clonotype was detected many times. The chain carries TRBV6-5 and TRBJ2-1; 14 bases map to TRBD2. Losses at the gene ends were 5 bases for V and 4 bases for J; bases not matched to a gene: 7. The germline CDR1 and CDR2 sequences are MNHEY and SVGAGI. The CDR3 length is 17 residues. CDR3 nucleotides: TGTGCCAGCAGTCCCGGGACTAGCGGGGGCCCTTACAATGAGCAGTTCTTC. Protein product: CASSPGTSGGPYNEQFF.

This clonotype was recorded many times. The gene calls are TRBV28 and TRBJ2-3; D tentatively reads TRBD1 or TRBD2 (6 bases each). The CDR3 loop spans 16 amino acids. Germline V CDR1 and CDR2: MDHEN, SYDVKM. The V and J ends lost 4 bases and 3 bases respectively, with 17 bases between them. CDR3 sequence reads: CASSSGDSWMTDTQYF. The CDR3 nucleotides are TGTGCCAGCAGTTCAGGGGACTCCTGGATGACAGATACGCAGTATTTT. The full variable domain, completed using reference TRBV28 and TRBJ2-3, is DVKVTQSSRYLVKRTGEKVFLECVQDMDHENMFWYRQDPGLGLRLIYFSYDVKMKEKGDIPEGYSVSREKKERFSLILESASTNQTSMYLCASSSGDSWMTDTQYFGPGTRLTVL.

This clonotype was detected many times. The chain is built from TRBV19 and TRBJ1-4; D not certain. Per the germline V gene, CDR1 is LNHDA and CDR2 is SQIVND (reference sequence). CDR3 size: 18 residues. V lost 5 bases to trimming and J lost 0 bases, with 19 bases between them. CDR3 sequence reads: CASSPPGSQRPTNEKLFF. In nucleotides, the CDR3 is TGTGCCAGTAGTCCGCCGGGGAGCCAGCGTCCAACTAATGAAAAACTGTTTTTT.

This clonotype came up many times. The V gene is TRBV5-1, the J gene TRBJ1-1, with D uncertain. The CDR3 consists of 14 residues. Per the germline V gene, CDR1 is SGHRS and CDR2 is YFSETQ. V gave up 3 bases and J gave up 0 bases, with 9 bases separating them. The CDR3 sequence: CASSYSNMNTEAFF. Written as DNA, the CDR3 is TGCGCCAGCAGCTACAGCAATATGAACACTGAAGCTTTCTTT.

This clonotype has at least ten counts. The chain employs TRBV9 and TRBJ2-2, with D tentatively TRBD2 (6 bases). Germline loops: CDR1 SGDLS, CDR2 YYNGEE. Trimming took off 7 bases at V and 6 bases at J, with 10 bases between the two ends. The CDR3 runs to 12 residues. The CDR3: CASGGPAGELFF. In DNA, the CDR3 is TGTGCCAGCGGAGGGCCAGCCGGGGAGCTGTTTTTT.

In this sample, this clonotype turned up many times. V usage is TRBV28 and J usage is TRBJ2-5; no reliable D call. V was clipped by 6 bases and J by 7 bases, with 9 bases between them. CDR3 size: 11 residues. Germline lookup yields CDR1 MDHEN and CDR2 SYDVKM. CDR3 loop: CASSLTGTQYF. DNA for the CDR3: TGTGCCAGCAGCTTAACGGGGACCCAGTACTTC.